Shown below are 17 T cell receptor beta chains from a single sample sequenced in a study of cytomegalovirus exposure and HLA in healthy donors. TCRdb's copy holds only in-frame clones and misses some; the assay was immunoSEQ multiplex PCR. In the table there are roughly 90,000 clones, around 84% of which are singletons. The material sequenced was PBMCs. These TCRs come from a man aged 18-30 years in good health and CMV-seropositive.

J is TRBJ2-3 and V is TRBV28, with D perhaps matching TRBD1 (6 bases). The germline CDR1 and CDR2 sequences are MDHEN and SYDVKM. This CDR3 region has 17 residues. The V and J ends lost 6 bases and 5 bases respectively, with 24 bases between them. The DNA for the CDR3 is TGTGCCAGCAGCCTCCTGGAACAGGGCAGGGTTGAAGATACGCAGTATTTT. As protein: CASSLLEQGRVEDTQYF.

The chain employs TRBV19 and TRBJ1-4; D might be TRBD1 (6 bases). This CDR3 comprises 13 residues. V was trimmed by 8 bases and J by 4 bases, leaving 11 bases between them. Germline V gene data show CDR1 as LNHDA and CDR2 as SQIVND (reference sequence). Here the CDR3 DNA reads TGTGCCAGTCAAGACAGGCTTAATGAAAAACTGTTTTTT. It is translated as CASQDRLNEKLFF.

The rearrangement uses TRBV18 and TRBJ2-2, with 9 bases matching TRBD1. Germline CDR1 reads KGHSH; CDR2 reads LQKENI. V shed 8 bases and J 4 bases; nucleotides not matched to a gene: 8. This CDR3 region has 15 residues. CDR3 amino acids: CASASGTGSTGELFF. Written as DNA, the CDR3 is TGTGCCAGCGCCTCCGGGACAGGGAGCACCGGGGAGCTGTTTTTT. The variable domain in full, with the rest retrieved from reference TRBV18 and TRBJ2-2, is NAGVMQNPRHLVRRRGQEARLRCSPMKGHSHVYWYRQLPEEGLKFMVYLQKENIIDESGMPKERFSAEFPKEGPSILRIQQVVRGDSAAYFCASASGTGSTGELFFGEGSRLTVL.

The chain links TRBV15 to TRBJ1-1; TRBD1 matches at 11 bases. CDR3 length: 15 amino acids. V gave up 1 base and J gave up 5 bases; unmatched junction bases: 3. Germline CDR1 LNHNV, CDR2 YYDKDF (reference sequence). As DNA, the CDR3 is TGTGCCACCAGCAGAGGGACAGGGGGCTGGACTGAAGCTTTCTTT. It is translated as CATSRGTGGWTEAFF.

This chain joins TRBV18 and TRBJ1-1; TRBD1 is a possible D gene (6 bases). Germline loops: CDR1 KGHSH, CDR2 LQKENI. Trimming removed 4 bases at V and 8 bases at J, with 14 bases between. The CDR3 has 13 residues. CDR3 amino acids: CASSLGHRIEAFF. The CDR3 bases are TGTGCCAGCTCACTGGGACACCGGATCGAAGCTTTCTTT.

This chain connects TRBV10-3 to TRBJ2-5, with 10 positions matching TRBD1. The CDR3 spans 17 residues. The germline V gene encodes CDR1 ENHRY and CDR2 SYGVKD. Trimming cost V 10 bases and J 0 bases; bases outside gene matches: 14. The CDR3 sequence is CATEPDRGLINQETQYF. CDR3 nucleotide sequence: TGTGCCACCGAACCAGACAGGGGGCTGATAAACCAAGAGACCCAGTACTTC.

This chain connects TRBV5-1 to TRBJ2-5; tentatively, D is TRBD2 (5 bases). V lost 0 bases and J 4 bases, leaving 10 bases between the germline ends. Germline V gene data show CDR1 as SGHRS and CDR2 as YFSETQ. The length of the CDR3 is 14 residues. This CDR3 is CASSLARERETQYF. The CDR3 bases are TGCGCCAGCAGCTTGGCACGGGAAAGAGAGACCCAGTACTTC.

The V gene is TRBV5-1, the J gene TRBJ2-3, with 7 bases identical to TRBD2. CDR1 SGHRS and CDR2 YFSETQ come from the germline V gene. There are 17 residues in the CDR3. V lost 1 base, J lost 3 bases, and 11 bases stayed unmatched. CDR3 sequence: CASSLLPAGRETDTQYF. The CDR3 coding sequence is TGCGCCAGCAGCTTGTTACCAGCGGGACGGGAGACAGATACGCAGTATTTT.

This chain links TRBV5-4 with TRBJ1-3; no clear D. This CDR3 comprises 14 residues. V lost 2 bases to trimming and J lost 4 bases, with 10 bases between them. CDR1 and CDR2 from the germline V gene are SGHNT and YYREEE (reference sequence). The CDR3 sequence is CASSFERRGNTIYF. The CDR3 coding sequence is TGTGCCAGCAGCTTCGAGCGGAGAGGAAACACCATATATTTT.

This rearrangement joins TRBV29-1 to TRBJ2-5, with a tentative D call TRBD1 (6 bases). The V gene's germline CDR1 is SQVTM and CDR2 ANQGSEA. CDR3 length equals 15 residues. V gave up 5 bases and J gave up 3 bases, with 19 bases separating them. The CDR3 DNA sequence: TGCAGCGTTCTGAAGCAGGGGCTGTTGGAAGAGACCCAGTACTTC. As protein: CSVLKQGLLEETQYF.

The CDR3 region has the DNA TGTGCCAGCAGCTTAGGGACCGCCAGCGGCGGTCAGCCCCAGCATTTT. Encoded protein: CASSLGTASGGQPQHF. V usage is TRBV7-2 and J usage is TRBJ1-5; the D is unclear. Per germline, CDR1 SGHTA and CDR2 FQGNSA. Trimming left V 1 base short and J 6 bases short, with 16 bases between. This CDR3 is 16 amino acids long. The entire variable domain, with the rest obtained from reference TRBV7-2 and TRBJ1-5, is as follows: GAGVSQSPSNKVTEKGKDVELRCDPISGHTALYWYRQSLGQGLEFLIYFQGNSAPDKSGLPSDRFSAERTGGSVSTLTIQRTQQEDSAVYLCASSLGTASGGQPQHFGDGTRLSIL.

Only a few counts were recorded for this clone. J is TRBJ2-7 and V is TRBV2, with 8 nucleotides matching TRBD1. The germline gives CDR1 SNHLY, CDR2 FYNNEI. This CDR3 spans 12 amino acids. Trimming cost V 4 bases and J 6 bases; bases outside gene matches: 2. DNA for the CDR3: TGTGCCAGCAGTGGGACAGGGAGCGAGCAGTACTTC. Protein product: CASSGTGSEQYF.

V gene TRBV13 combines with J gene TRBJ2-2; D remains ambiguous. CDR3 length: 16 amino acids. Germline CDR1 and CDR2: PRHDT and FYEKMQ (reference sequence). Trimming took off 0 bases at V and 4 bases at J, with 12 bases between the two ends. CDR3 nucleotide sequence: TGTGCCAGCAGCTTAGGGCCCCAGGTTTTCACCGGGGAGCTGTTTTTT. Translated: CASSLGPQVFTGELFF.

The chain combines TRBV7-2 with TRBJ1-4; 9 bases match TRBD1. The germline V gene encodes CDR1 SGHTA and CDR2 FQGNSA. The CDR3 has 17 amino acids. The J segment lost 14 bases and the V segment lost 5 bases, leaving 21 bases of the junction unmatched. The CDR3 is CASSHQTGTGWRFPLFF. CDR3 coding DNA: TGTGCCAGCAGCCACCAGACCGGGACAGGGTGGAGGTTCCCCCTGTTTTTT.

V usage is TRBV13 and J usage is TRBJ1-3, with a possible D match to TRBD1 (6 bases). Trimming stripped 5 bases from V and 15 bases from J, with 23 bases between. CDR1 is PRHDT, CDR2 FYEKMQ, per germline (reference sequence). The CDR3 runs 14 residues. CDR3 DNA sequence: TGTGCCAGCAGCCGGAGTAGGACAGCCACAACTAGATATTTT. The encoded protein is CASSRSRTATTRYF.

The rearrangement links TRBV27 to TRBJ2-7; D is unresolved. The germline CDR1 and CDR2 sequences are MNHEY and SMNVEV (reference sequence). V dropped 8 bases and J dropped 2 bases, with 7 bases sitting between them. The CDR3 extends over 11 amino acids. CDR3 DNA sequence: TGTGCCAGCGGAGAAACCTACGAGCAGTACTTC. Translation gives CASGETYEQYF.

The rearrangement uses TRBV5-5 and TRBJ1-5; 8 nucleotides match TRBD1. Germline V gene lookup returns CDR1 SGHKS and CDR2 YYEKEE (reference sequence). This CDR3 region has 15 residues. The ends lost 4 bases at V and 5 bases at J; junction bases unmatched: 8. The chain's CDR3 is CASSARTGRDQPQHF. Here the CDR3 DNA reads TGTGCCAGCAGCGCCCGGACAGGGCGAGATCAGCCCCAGCATTTT.